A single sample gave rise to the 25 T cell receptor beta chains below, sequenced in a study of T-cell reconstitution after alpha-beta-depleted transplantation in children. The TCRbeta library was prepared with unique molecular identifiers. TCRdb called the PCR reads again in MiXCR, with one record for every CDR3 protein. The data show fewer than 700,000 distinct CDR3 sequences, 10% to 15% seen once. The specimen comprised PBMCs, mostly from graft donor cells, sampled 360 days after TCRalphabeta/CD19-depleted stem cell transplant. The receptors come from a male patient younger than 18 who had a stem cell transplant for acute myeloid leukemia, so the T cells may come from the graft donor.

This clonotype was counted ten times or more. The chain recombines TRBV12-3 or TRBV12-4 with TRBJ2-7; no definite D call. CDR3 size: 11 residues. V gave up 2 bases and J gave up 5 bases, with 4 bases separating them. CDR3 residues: CASSLTDEQYF. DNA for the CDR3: TGTGCCAGCAGTTTAACGGACGAGCAGTACTTC.

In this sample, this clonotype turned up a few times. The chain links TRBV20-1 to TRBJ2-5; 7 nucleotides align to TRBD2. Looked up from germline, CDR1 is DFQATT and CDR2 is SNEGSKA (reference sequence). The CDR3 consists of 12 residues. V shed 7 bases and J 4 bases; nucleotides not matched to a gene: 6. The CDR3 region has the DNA TGCAGTGTAGCGGGCGATAGAGAGACCCAGTACTTC. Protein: CSVAGDRETQYF.

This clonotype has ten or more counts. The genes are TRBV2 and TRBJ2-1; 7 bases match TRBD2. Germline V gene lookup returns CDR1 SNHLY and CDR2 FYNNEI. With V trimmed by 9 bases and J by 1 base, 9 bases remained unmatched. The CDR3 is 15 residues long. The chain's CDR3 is CASLLAGVSYNEQFF. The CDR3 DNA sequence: TGTGCCAGTCTTCTGGCGGGAGTTTCCTACAATGAGCAGTTCTTC.

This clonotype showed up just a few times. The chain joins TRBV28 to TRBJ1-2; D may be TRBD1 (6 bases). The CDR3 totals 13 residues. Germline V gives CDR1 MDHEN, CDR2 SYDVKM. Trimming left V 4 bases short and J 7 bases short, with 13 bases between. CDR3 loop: CASSYPTGSGYTF. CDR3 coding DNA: TGTGCCAGCAGTTACCCCACAGGGAGTGGCTACACCTTC.

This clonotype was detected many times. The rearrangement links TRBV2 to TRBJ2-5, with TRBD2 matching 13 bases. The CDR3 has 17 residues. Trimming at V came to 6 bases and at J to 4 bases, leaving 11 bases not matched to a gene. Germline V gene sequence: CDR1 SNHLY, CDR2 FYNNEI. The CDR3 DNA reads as TGTGCCAGCAGGGCGACTAGCGGGAGGTTTCCGTCAGAGACCCAGTACTTC. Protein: CASRATSGRFPSETQYF.

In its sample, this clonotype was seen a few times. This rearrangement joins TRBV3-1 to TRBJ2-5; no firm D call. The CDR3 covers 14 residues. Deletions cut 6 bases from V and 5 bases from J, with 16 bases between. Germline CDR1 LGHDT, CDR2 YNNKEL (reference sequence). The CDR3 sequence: CASSLDDAMETQYF. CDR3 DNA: TGTGCCAGCAGTCTGGACGACGCCATGGAGACCCAGTACTTC.

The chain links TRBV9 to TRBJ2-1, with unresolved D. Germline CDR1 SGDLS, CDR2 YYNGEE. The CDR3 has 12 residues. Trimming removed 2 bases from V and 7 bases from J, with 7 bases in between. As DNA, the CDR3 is TGTGCCAGCAGCGTCGGGTTGAATGAGCAGTTCTTC. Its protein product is CASSVGLNEQFF.

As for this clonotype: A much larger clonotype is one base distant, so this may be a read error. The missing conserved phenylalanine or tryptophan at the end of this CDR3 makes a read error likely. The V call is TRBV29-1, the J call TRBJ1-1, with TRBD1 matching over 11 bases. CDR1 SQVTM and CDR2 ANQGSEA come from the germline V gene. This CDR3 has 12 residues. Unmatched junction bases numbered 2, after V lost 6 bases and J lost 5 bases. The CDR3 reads CSVGQGGTEAFL. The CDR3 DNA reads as TGCAGCGTGGGACAGGGGGGAACTGAAGCTTTCTTA.

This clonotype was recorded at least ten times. CDR3: CASSQDRTDTEAFF. CDR3 DNA sequence: TGTGCCAGCAGCCAAGATCGAACAGACACTGAAGCTTTCTTT. V gene TRBV3-1 combines with J gene TRBJ1-1; D is unresolved. Germline CDR1 reads LGHDT; CDR2 reads YNNKEL (reference sequence). Deletions cut 0 bases from V and 3 bases from J, with 8 bases between. The CDR3 runs 14 residues.

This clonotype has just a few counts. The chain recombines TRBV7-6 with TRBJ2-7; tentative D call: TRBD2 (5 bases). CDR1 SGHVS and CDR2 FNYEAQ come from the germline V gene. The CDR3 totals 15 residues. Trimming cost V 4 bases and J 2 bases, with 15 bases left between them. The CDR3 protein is CASSYRGPPTYEQYF. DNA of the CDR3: TGTGCCAGCAGCTACCGCGGGCCTCCTACCTACGAGCAGTACTTC.

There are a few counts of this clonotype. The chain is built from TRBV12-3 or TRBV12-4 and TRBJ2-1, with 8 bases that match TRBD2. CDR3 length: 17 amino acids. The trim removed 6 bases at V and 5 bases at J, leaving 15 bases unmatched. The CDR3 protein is CASRSVESGSPHNEQFF. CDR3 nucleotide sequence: TGTGCCAGCAGGTCCGTTGAGAGCGGGAGTCCCCACAATGAGCAGTTCTTC.

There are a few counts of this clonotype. The CDR3 spells CASSEDRVFKLTYNEQFF. CDR3 nucleotides: TGTGCCAGCAGTGAGGACAGAGTTTTCAAACTAACCTACAATGAGCAGTTCTTC. The chain is built from TRBV2 and TRBJ2-1; tentatively, D is TRBD1 (6 bases). Germline values: CDR1 SNHLY, CDR2 FYNNEI. CDR3 length: 18 amino acids. The ends were cut back, 3 bases at V and 2 bases at J, with 20 bases in the middle. The full variable domain, completed using reference TRBV2 and TRBJ2-1, is EPEVTQTPSHQVTQMGQEVILRCVPISNHLYFYWYRQILGQKVEFLVSFYNNEISEKSEIFDDQFSVERPDGSNFTLKIRSTKLEDSAMYFCASSEDRVFKLTYNEQFFGPGTRLTVL.

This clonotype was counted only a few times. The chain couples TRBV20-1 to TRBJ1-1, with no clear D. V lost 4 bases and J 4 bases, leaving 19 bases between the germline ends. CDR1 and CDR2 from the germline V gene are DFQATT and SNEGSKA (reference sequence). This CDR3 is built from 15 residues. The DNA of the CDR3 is TGCAGTGCTACCCTCCCCTTCGGTGAAGGCACTGAAGCTTTCTTT. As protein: CSATLPFGEGTEAFF.

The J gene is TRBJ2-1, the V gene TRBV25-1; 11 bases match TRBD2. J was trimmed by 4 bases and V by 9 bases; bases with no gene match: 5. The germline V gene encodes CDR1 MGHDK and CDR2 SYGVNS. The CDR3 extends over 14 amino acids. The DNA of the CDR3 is TGTGCCAGTTCGGGACTAGCGGATTACAATGAGCAGTTCTTC. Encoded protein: CASSGLADYNEQFF.

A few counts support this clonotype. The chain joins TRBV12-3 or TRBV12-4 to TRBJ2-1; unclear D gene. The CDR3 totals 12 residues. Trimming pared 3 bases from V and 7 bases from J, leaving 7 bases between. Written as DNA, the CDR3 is TGTGCCAGCAGTTTTCCCTTTAATGAGCAGTTCTTC. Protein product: CASSFPFNEQFF.

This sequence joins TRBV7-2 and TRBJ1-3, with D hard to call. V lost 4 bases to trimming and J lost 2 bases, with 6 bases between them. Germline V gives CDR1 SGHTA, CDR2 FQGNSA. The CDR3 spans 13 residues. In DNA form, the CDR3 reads TGTGCCAGCAGCTCCAGCACTGGAAACACCATATATTTT. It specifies CASSSSTGNTIYF.

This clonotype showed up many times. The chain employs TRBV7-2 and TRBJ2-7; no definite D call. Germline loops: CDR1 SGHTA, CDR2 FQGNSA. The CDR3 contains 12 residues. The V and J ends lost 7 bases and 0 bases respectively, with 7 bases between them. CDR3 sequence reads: CASTSDSYEQYF. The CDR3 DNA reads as TGTGCCAGCACCTCAGACTCCTACGAGCAGTACTTC.

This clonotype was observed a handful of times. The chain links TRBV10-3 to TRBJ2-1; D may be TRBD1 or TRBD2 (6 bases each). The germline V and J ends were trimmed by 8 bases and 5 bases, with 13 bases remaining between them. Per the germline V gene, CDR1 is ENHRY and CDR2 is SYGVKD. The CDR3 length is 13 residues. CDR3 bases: TGTGCCATCTCGACTAGGGGGGACAATGAGCAGTTCTTC. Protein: CAISTRGDNEQFF.

The CDR3 here is CASSGLVVAQSNQPQHF. The CDR3 bases are TGTGCCAGTAGTGGTCTCGTGGTGGCCCAAAGCAATCAGCCCCAGCATTTT. The J gene is TRBJ1-5, the V gene TRBV19; no firm D call. Trimming pared 5 bases from V and 1 base from J, leaving 18 bases between. The CDR3 spans 17 residues. The germline gives CDR1 LNHDA, CDR2 SQIVND (reference sequence). Full variable domain (remainder filled in from reference TRBV19 and TRBJ1-5): DGGITQSPKYLFRKEGQNVTLSCEQNLNHDAMYWYRQDPGQGLRLIYYSQIVNDFQKGDIAEGYSVSREKKESFPLTVTSAQKNPTAFYLCASSGLVVAQSNQPQHFGDGTRLSIL.

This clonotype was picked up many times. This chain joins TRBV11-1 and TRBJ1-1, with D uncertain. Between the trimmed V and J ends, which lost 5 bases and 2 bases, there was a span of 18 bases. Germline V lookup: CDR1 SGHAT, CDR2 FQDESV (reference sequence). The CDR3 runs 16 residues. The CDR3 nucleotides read TGTGCCAGCAGCCCCGTGGGCAGGCACCCTAACACTGAAGCTTTCTTT. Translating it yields CASSPVGRHPNTEAFF.

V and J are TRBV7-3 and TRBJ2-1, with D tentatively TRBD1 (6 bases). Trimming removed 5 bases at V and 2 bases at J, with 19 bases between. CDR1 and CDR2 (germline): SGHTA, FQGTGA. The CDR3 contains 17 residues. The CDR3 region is CASSPGHPSGPYNEQFF. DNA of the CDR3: TGTGCCAGCAGCCCGGGACATCCATCCGGCCCCTACAATGAGCAGTTCTTC.

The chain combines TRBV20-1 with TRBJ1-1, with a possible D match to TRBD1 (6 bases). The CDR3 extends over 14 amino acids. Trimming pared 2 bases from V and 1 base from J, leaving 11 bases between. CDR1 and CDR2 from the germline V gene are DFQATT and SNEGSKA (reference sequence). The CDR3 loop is CSARLAGANTEAFF. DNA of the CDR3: TGCAGTGCTAGACTAGCGGGGGCGAACACTGAAGCTTTCTTT.

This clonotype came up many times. CDR3 DNA sequence: TGTGCCAGCAACGCGGGAGTTAGCCCAGATACGCAGTATTTT. Encoded protein: CASNAGVSPDTQYF. The chain links TRBV27 to TRBJ2-3; the match to TRBD2 covers 7 bases. This CDR3 comprises 14 residues. Germline V gene lookup returns CDR1 MNHEY and CDR2 SMNVEV (reference sequence). Trimming took 7 bases from V and 4 from J; bases not matched to a gene: 8.

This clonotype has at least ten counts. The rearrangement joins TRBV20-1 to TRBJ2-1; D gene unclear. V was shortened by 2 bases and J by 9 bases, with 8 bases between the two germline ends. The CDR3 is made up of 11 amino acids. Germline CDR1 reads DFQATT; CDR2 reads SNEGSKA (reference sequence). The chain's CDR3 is CSARQDGEQFF. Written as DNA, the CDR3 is TGCAGTGCTAGACAGGACGGTGAGCAGTTCTTC.

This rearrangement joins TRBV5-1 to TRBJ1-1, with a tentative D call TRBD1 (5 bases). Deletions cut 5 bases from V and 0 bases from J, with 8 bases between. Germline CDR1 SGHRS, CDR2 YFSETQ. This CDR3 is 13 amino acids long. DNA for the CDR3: TGCGCCAGCAGTGGGGGGGTGAACACTGAAGCTTTCTTT. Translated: CASSGGVNTEAFF.